The rows below give T cell receptor beta chains drawn from one sample of a study of blood T cell repertoires in COVID-19. Clones were read by immunoSEQ multiplex PCR, and TCRdb kept only the in-frame ones, dropping some. The sample records some 160,000 clones, approximately 86% being singletons. Sample: peripheral blood. The receptors here all came from an elderly woman with COVID-19, enrolled during active disease. Both conserved end residues are part of each CDR3. D genes are given only for firm matches. Clone sizes are given selectively: once, few, many, or a class where the clone is expanded.

DNA: TGTGCCAGCAGTTTATCGGGTGGTAGGAACACTGAAGCTTTCTTT; CDR3: CASSLSGGRNTEAFF; size: .; D: .; V: TRBV28; J: TRBJ1-1
DNA: TGTGCCAGCAGCTCGGGACAGGGTGACTATGGCTACACCTTC; CDR3: CASSSGQGDYGYTF; size: once; D: TRBD1; V: TRBV13; J: TRBJ1-2
DNA: TGTGCCAGCAGCCGACAGGGGGCCTACGAGCAGTACTTC; CDR3: CASSRQGAYEQYF; size: .; D: TRBD1; V: TRBV27; J: TRBJ2-7
DNA: TGCGCCAGCAGCCTGGGGAGCAGTTCGTCCTACAATGAGCAGTTCTTC; CDR3: CASSLGSSSSYNEQFF; size: .; D: .; V: TRBV5-1; J: TRBJ2-1
DNA: TGTGCCAGCAGTTACTCGATAGGGGGGGCCAGTGGAGCTTTCTTT; CDR3: CASSYSIGGASGAFF; size: once; D: .; V: TRBV6-5; J: TRBJ1-1
DNA: TGTGCCAGCAGCTTCTTAGAGACCCAGTACTTC; CDR3: CASSFLETQYF; size: once; D: .; V: TRBV5-4; J: TRBJ2-5
DNA: TGTGCCAGTAGTCGTGGACAACCCGCAGCGGATACGCAGTATTTT; CDR3: CASSRGQPAADTQYF; size: .; D: .; V: TRBV19; J: TRBJ2-3
DNA: TGTGCCAGCAGGCCCCCAGGGCTAGCGGCAAATGAGCAGTTCTTC; CDR3: CASRPPGLAANEQFF; size: .; D: TRBD2; V: TRBV28; J: TRBJ2-1
DNA: TGTGCCAGCAGCACAGGGGGCTCGGGCAATCAGCCCCAGCATTTT; CDR3: CASSTGGSGNQPQHF; size: .; D: TRBD1; V: TRBV28; J: TRBJ1-5
DNA: TGTGCCAGCAAGACCGGGATCAATACCCTAAATTCACCCCTCCACTTT; CDR3: CASKTGINTLNSPLHF; size: .; D: .; V: TRBV27; J: TRBJ1-6
DNA: .; CDR3: CASSLFGRGIGQTLYF; size: .; D: .; V: TRBV7-6; J: TRBJ2-7
DNA: TGTGCCAGCAACCGACAGGGCACATACAATGAGCAGTTCTTC; CDR3: CASNRQGTYNEQFF; size: .; D: TRBD1; V: TRBV9; J: TRBJ2-1
DNA: TGTGCCAGCAGCTCGGGACAGGACCCCTTGAGGCAGTTCTTC; CDR3: CASSSGQDPLRQFF; size: .; D: TRBD1; V: TRBV28; J: TRBJ2-1
DNA: TGTGCCAGCAACCCGGGCCAGGGCCGTCGATTCCTCCACTTT; CDR3: CASNPGQGRRFLHF; size: once; D: .; V: TRBV2; J: TRBJ1-6
DNA: TGTGCCAGTAGTCCCGGACAGGACCACGATACGCAGTATTTT; CDR3: CASSPGQDHDTQYF; size: .; D: TRBD1; V: TRBV19; J: TRBJ2-3
DNA: TGTGCCAGCAGTTACCCCCGGGACAGGGGTCCCCTCAATCAGCCCCAGCATTTT; CDR3: CASSYPRDRGPLNQPQHF; size: .; D: TRBD1; V: TRBV6-4; J: TRBJ1-5
DNA: TGTGCCGGCTCGATGGGACAGGGGGCCCGTTGGGATAGTCAGCCCCAGCATTTT; CDR3: CAGSMGQGARWDSQPQHF; size: .; D: TRBD1; V: TRBV28; J: TRBJ1-5
DNA: TGTGCCAGCAGCTTGTACAAGGGGTCTGGAAACACCATATATTTT; CDR3: CASSLYKGSGNTIYF; size: .; D: .; V: TRBV5-6; J: TRBJ1-3
DNA: TGTGCCAGCAGCTTGAGGAGGTCGAACACTGAAGCTTTCTTT; CDR3: CASSLRRSNTEAFF; size: once; D: .; V: TRBV7-3; J: TRBJ1-1
DNA: TGTGCCAGCAGTTGGGGGGCAGGGGGTGAAGCTTTCTTT; CDR3: CASSWGAGGEAFF; size: .; D: TRBD1; V: TRBV12-3/TRBV12-4; J: TRBJ1-1
DNA: TGTGCCAGCAGCTTGATGCGGGTTGATAATTCACCCCTCCACTTT; CDR3: CASSLMRVDNSPLHF; size: .; D: .; V: TRBV5-8; J: TRBJ1-6
DNA: TGTGCCAGCAGTCAGACAGGGGTTACGGGACAGGGGGCTCGGTACACCTTC; CDR3: CASSQTGVTGQGARYTF; size: .; D: TRBD1; V: TRBV25-1; J: TRBJ1-2
DNA: TGCAGCGTTGTGGAGGACAGGAACACCGGGGAGCTGTTTTTT; CDR3: CSVVEDRNTGELFF; size: .; D: .; V: TRBV29-1; J: TRBJ2-2
DNA: TGTGCCAGCAGCCCCCCACTCTACAATGAGCAGTTCTTC; CDR3: CASSPPLYNEQFF; size: few; D: .; V: TRBV5-6; J: TRBJ2-1
DNA: TGCGCCAGCAGCTCCCAGGGGGACAGAACTGAAGCTTTCTTT; CDR3: CASSSQGDRTEAFF; size: .; D: TRBD1; V: TRBV5-1; J: TRBJ1-1
DNA: TGTGCCAGCAGCGATAGGGGGAACACTGAAGCTTTCTTT; CDR3: CASSDRGNTEAFF; size: once; D: .; V: TRBV7-2; J: TRBJ1-1
DNA: TGTGCCAGCAGCTTGGCGGGGGAAAACATTCAGTACTTC; CDR3: CASSLAGENIQYF; size: .; D: TRBD2; V: TRBV7-3; J: TRBJ2-4